Below are 22 T cell receptor beta chains sequenced from a single sample in a study. Amplification of TRBV12-4/TRBJ1-2 clonotypes used adaptor-ligated barcode primers. TCRdb analysed the multiplex PCR reads with MiXCR anew, one entry per CDR3 protein. The data contain some 280 distinct CDR3 sequences, approximately 40% of them singletons. Sample: naive CD4+ T cells sorted from blood. Subset reported: naive CD4+ T cells, CD4+CD45RA+CD25-. The origin of the receptors is a female donor with breast cancer.

This clonotype is large (0.1 to 1%) in the sample. The chain employs TRBV12-3 or TRBV12-4 and TRBJ1-2; D gene uncertain. Trimming took 2 bases from V and 6 from J, leaving 7 bases between them. The CDR3 spans 12 residues. Written as DNA, the CDR3 is TGTGCCAGCAGTTTAAGCACAGATGGCTACACCTTC. Translation gives CASSLSTDGYTF.

This clonotype is deemed large (0.1 to 1%). The chain combines TRBV12-3 or TRBV12-4 with TRBJ1-2; perhaps TRBD1 as D (6 bases). The CDR3 consists of 12 residues. Trimming took off 3 bases at V and 12 bases at J, with 14 bases between the two ends. The CDR3 DNA reads as TGTGCCAGCAGTTTGGACAGTGCCGAAGACACCTTC. Translated, it gives CASSLDSAEDTF.

This clonotype is classed as large. This rearrangement joins TRBV12-3 or TRBV12-4 to TRBJ1-2; 7 bases align to TRBD1. There are 14 residues in the CDR3. J lost 2 bases, V lost 6 bases, and 6 bases had no gene match. The CDR3 sequence: CASSSTTGNYGYTF. In nucleotides, the CDR3 is TGTGCCAGCAGCTCCACGACAGGGAACTATGGCTACACCTTC.

The chain has TRBV12-3 or TRBV12-4 and TRBJ1-2; D possibly corresponds to TRBD1 (6 bases). This CDR3 is 13 amino acids long. The V and J ends lost 8 bases and 3 bases respectively, with 13 bases between them. In nucleotides, the CDR3 is TGTGCCAGCTGGGCAGGGGATGACTATGGCTACACCTTC. Protein: CASWAGDDYGYTF.

This clonotype has just a few counts. The gene calls are TRBV12-3 or TRBV12-4 and TRBJ1-2; D may be TRBD1 (6 bases). This CDR3 spans 12 amino acids. V dropped 2 bases and J dropped 8 bases, with 9 bases sitting between them. The CDR3 here is CASSLPTGGYTF. The CDR3 coding sequence is TGTGCCAGCAGTTTACCGACAGGAGGCTACACCTTC.

This rearrangement joins TRBV12-3 or TRBV12-4 to TRBJ1-2; D gene ambiguous. V shed 5 bases and J shed 10 bases, with 2 bases lying between them. The CDR3 loop spans 8 amino acids. CDR3 in amino acids: CASSDYTF. The CDR3, as DNA: TGTGCCAGCAGTGACTACACCTTC.

By proportion, this clonotype is large. This sequence joins TRBV12-3 or TRBV12-4 and TRBJ1-2, with D possibly being TRBD1 (5 bases). The CDR3 has 14 residues. V was clipped by 3 bases and J by 5 bases, with 13 bases between them. The CDR3 sequence: CASSFPGSRYGYTF. The CDR3 DNA follows: TGTGCCAGCAGTTTCCCAGGGTCTCGGTATGGCTACACCTTC.

Within the sample, this clonotype is large. V and J are TRBV12-3 or TRBV12-4 and TRBJ1-2; TRBD1 matches 8 bases. This CDR3 has 16 amino acids. Losses at the gene ends were 5 bases for V and 1 base for J; bases not matched to a gene: 9. DNA for the CDR3: TGTGCCAGCAGTCGGGACAGGACGCGGGGTAACTATGGCTACACCTTC. This codes for CASSRDRTRGNYGYTF.

By sample share, this clonotype is large. The V call is TRBV12-3 or TRBV12-4, the J call TRBJ1-2; D possibly corresponds to TRBD1 (6 bases). V lost 8 bases to trimming and J lost 0 bases, with 7 bases between them. The CDR3 loop spans 12 amino acids. In DNA form, the CDR3 reads TGTGCCAGCCAGGGGTCTAACTATGGCTACACCTTC. It is translated as CASQGSNYGYTF.

This rearrangement joins TRBV12-3 or TRBV12-4 to TRBJ1-2, with D unclear. This CDR3 comprises 12 residues. The ends were cut back, 5 bases at V and 4 bases at J, with 8 bases in the middle. Written as DNA, the CDR3 is TGTGCCAGCAGTCGTAGTGGCTATGGCTACACCTTC. Protein: CASSRSGYGYTF.

By sample fraction, this clonotype is medium-sized. The genes are TRBV12-3 or TRBV12-4 and TRBJ1-2; no clear D gene. The CDR3 runs to 12 residues. The V end was cut by 5 bases, the J end by 8 bases, with 12 bases between. DNA of the CDR3: TGTGCCAGCAGTGACCTTGGGTGGGGCTACACCTTC. Translation gives CASSDLGWGYTF.

The chain joins TRBV12-3 or TRBV12-4 to TRBJ1-2, with D unresolved. Trimming left V 3 bases short and J 5 bases short, with 10 bases between. The CDR3 runs 13 residues. CDR3 sequence reads: CASSFKDAYGYTF. The CDR3 region has the DNA TGTGCCAGCAGTTTCAAAGACGCGTATGGCTACACCTTC.

The rearrangement links TRBV12-3 or TRBV12-4 to TRBJ1-2; tentative D call: TRBD1 (5 bases). CDR3 length: 12 residues. V lost 2 bases and J lost 9, with 10 bases in between. The CDR3 DNA is TGTGCCAGCAGTTTATATTCAGGGAGCTACACCTTC. Residues: CASSLYSGSYTF.

In its sample, this clonotype is medium-sized. The rearrangement links TRBV12-3 or TRBV12-4 to TRBJ1-2; D is undetermined. V lost 3 bases to trimming and J lost 3 bases, with 5 bases between them. CDR3 length: 12 amino acids. CDR3: CASSLADYGYTF. The CDR3, as DNA: TGTGCCAGCAGTTTGGCGGACTATGGCTACACCTTC.

This chain joins TRBV12-3 or TRBV12-4 and TRBJ1-2; the match to TRBD1 covers 7 bases. The junction had 8 bases not matched to a gene; V was cut back by 7 bases and J by 0 bases. The CDR3 sequence is 15 residues long. This chain's CDR3 is CASILLTGSNYGYTF. CDR3 bases: TGTGCCAGCATCCTTCTGACAGGGTCTAACTATGGCTACACCTTC.

Sample share makes this clonotype large. J is TRBJ1-2 and V is TRBV12-3 or TRBV12-4, with D hard to call. The CDR3 length is 13 residues. The V gene lost 2 bases and the J gene lost 7 bases, with 11 bases spanning the gap. The CDR3 DNA is TGTGCCAGCAGTTTAAGAGGGCCGCCTGGCTACACCTTC. Translated: CASSLRGPPGYTF.

The chain links TRBV12-3 or TRBV12-4 to TRBJ1-2, with D perhaps matching TRBD1 (5 bases). V shed 6 bases and J shed 7 bases, with 15 bases lying between them. This CDR3 contains 13 residues. CDR3 sequence (DNA): TGTGCCAGCAGCTTGGGCAGGGATCGTGGCTACACCTTC. It translates to CASSLGRDRGYTF.

The chain carries TRBV12-3 or TRBV12-4 and TRBJ1-2; D is undetermined. This CDR3 region has 13 residues. The V and J ends lost 0 bases and 1 base respectively, with 3 bases between them. DNA for the CDR3: TGTGCCAGCAGTTTAGCACATAACTATGGCTACACCTTC. Translation: CASSLAHNYGYTF.

The chain uses TRBV12-3 or TRBV12-4 and TRBJ1-2; D might be TRBD1 (6 bases). V lost 4 bases and J 6 bases, leaving 15 bases between the germline ends. This CDR3 comprises 14 residues. CDR3 sequence reads: CASSSRDTENGYTF. CDR3 in DNA: TGTGCCAGCAGTTCCCGGGACACCGAGAATGGCTACACCTTC.

A few counts support this clonotype. V is TRBV12-3 or TRBV12-4 and J is TRBJ1-2; 7 nucleotides agree with TRBD1. This CDR3 has 12 residues. After removal of 7 bases from V and 4 bases from J, the junction contained 3 bases not matched to a gene. The CDR3: CASKRTGYGYTF. DNA of the CDR3: TGTGCCAGCAAGCGGACAGGCTATGGCTACACCTTC.

The chain joins TRBV12-3 or TRBV12-4 to TRBJ1-2, with D perhaps TRBD1 (6 bases). The CDR3 has 13 amino acids. The V and J ends lost 5 bases and 0 bases respectively, with 7 bases between them. The CDR3 coding sequence is TGTGCCAGCAGTAGGACAGCTAACTATGGCTACACCTTC. Amino acid sequence: CASSRTANYGYTF.

In nucleotides, the CDR3 is TGTGCCAGCAGCTTGCGGCCCGGTGGCTACACCTTC. Translating it yields CASSLRPGGYTF. The rearrangement uses TRBV12-3 or TRBV12-4 and TRBJ1-2; D call uncertain. V lost 6 bases, J lost 7 bases, and 12 bases lay in between. The CDR3 is 12 residues long.